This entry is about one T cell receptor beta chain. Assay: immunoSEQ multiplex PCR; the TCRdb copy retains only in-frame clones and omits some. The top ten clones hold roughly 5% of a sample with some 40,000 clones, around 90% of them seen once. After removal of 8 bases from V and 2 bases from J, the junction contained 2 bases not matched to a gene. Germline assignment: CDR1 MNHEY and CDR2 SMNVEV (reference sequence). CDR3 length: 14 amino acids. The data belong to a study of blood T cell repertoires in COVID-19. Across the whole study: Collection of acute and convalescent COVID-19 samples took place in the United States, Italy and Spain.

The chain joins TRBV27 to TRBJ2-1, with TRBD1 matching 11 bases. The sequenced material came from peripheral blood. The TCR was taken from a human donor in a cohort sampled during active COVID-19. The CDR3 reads CASGQGAPYNEQFF. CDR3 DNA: TGTGCCAGCGGACAGGGGGCCCCCTACAATGAGCAGTTCTTC.